This passage covers 2 T cell receptor beta chains from one sample sequenced in a study of T cell repertoires in cytomegalovirus infection. TCRdb re-derived calls from the reads in MiXCR, one entry per CDR3 protein. The top ten clones hold roughly a quarter of a sample with 450,000 to 550,000 distinct CDR3 sequences, approximately 15% of them seen once. Sample: CD8+ T cells from PBMCs. These receptors were collected from a human donor in good health (CMV status not recorded). Some clones in this sample may be carry-over from other donors' samples.

Details on this clonotype: The junction shows a germline mismatch at one end, possibly a read error. This chain uses TRBV7-2 with TRBJ2-1; D remains ambiguous. CDR3 size: 14 residues. Germline CDR1 and CDR2: SGHTA and FQGNSA. The CDR3 protein is CASSWPLNLNEQFF. In nucleotides, the CDR3 is TGTGCAAGCAGCTGGCCGCTAAACCTCAATGAGCAGTTCTTC.

This clonotype was detected ten times or more. The chain is built from TRBV11-2 and TRBJ1-1; 7 bases match TRBD1. The CDR3 runs 14 residues. With V trimmed by 5 bases and J by 4 bases, 7 bases remained unmatched. The germline V gene encodes CDR1 SGHAT and CDR2 FQNNGV. CDR3 amino acids: CASSPWGQPTEAFF. Written as DNA, the CDR3 is TGTGCCAGCAGCCCCTGGGGACAGCCCACTGAAGCTTTCTTT. The full variable domain, its missing parts supplied by reference TRBV11-2 and TRBJ1-1, is EAGVAQSPRYKIIEKRQSVAFWCNPISGHATLYWYQQILGQGPKLLIQFQNNGVVDDSQLPKDRFSAERLKGVDSTLKIQPAKLEDSAVYLCASSPWGQPTEAFFGQGTRLTVV.